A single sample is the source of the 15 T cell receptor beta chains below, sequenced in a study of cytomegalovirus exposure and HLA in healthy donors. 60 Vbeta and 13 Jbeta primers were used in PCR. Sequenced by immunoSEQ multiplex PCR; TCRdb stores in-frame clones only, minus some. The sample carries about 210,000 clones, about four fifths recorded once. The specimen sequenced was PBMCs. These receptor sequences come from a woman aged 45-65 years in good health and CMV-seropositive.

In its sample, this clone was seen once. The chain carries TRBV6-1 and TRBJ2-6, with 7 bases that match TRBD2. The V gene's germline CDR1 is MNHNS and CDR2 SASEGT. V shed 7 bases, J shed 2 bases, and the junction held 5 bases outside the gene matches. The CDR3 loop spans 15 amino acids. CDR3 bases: TGTGCCAGCAAAGGGACTATGGCTGGGGCCAACGTCCTGACTTTC. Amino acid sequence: CASKGTMAGANVLTF.

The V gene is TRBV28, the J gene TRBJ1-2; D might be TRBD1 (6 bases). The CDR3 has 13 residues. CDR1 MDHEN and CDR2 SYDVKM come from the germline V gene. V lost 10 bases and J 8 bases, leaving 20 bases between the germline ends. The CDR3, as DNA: TGTGCCACCCTTCTCAGGGGTTATGAGGGCTACACCTTC. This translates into CATLLRGYEGYTF.

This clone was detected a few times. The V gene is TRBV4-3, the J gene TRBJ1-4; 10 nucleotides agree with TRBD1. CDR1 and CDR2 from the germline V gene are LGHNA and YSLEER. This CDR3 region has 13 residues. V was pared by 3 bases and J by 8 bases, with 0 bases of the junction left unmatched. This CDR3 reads CASSQGQGEKLFF. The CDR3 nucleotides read TGCGCCAGCAGCCAGGGACAGGGGGAAAAACTGTTTTTT.

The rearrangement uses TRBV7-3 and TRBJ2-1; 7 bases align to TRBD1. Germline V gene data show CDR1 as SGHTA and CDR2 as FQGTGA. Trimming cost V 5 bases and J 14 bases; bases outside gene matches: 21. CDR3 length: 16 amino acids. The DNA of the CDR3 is TGTGCCAGCAGCCCCTCCATCTGGACAGGAGACAGCAGTAAGTTCTTC. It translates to CASSPSIWTGDSSKFF. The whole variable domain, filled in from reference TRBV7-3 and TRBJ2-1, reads GAGVSQTPSNKVTEKGKYVELRCDPISGHTALYWYRQSLGQGPEFLIYFQGTGAADDSGLPNDRFFAVRPEGSVSTLKIQRTERGDSAVYLCASSPSIWTGDSSKFFGPGTRLTVL.

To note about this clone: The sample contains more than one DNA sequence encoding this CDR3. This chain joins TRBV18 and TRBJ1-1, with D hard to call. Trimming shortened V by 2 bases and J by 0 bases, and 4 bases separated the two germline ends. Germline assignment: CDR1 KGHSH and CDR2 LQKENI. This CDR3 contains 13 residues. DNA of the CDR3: TGTGCCAGCTCACCAGACATGAACACTGAAGCTTTCTTT. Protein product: CASSPDMNTEAFF.

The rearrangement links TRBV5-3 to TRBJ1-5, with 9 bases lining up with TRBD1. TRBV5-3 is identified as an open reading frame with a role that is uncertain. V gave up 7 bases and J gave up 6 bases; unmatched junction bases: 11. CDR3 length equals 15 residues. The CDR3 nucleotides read TGTGCCAGATGTGACTGGGGACAGGGATTTCAGCCCCAGCATTTT. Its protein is CARCDWGQGFQPQHF.

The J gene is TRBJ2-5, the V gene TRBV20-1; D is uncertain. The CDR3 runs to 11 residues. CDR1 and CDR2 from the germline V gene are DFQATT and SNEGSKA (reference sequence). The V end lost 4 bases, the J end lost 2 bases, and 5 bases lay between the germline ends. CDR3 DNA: TGCAGTGCTAACTTACAAGAGACCCAGTACTTC. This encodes CSANLQETQYF.

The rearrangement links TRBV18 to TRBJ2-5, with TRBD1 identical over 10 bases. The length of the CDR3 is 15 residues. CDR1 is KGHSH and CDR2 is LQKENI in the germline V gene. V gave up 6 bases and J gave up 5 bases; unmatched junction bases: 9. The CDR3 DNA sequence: TGTGCCAGCTCCCCCGGGACAGGGGTCGCTGAGACCCAGTACTTC. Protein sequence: CASSPGTGVAETQYF.

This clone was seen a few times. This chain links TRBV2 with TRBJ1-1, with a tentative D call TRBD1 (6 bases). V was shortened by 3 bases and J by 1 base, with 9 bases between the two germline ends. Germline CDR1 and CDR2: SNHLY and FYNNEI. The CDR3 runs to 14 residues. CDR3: CASSDLQGNTEAFF. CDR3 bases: TGTGCCAGCAGTGACTTACAGGGGAACACTGAAGCTTTCTTT.

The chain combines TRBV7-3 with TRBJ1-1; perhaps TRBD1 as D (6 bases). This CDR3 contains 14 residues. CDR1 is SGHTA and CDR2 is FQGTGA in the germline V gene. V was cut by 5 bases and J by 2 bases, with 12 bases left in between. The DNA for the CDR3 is TGTGCCAGCAGCCCGGGGACACCTAACACTGAAGCTTTCTTT. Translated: CASSPGTPNTEAFF.

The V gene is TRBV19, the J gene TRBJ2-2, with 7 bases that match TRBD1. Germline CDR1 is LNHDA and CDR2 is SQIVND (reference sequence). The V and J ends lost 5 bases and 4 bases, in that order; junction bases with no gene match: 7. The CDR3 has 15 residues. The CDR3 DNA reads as TGTGCCAGTAGTTCTACAGGGGCGAGCACCGGGGAGCTGTTTTTT. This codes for CASSSTGASTGELFF.

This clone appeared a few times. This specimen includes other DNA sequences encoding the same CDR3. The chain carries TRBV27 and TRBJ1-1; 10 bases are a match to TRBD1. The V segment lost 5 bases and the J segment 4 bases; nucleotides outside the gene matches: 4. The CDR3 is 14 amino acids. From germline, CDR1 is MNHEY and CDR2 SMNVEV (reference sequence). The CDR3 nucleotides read TGTGCCAGCAGTAGACAGGGGGCTAGCACTGAAGCTTTCTTT. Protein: CASSRQGASTEAFF.

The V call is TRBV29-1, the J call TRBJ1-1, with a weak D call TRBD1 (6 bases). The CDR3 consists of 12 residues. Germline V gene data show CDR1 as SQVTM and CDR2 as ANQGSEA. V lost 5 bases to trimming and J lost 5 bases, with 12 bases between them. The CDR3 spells CSVSGVITEAFF. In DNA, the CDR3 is TGCAGCGTTTCAGGGGTGATAACTGAAGCTTTCTTT.

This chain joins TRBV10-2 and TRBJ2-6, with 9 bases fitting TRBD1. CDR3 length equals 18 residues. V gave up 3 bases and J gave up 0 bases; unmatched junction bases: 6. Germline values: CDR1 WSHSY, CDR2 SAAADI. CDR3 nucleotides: TGCGCCAGCAGTGACTTAGGGACAGGGACCTCTGGGGCCAACGTCCTGACTTTC. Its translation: CASSDLGTGTSGANVLTF.

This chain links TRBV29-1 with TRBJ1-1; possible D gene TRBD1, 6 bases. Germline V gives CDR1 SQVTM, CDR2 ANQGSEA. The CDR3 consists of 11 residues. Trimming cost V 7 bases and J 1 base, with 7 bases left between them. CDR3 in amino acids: CSGQENTEAFF. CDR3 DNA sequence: TGCAGCGGACAGGAGAACACTGAAGCTTTCTTT.